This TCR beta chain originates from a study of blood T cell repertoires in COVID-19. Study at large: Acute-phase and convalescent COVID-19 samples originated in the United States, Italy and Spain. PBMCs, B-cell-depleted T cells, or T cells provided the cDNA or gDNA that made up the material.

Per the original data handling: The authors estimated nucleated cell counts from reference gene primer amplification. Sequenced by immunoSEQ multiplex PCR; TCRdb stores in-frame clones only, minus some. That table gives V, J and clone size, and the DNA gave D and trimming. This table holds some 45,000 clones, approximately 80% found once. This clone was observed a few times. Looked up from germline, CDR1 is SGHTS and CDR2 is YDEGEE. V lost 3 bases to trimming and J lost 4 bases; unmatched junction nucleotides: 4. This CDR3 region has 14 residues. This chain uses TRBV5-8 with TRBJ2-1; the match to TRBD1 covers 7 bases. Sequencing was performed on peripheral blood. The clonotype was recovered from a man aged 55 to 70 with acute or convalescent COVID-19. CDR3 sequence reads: CASSSRQGYNEQFF. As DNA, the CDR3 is TGTGCCAGCAGCTCGAGACAGGGATACAATGAGCAGTTCTTC.